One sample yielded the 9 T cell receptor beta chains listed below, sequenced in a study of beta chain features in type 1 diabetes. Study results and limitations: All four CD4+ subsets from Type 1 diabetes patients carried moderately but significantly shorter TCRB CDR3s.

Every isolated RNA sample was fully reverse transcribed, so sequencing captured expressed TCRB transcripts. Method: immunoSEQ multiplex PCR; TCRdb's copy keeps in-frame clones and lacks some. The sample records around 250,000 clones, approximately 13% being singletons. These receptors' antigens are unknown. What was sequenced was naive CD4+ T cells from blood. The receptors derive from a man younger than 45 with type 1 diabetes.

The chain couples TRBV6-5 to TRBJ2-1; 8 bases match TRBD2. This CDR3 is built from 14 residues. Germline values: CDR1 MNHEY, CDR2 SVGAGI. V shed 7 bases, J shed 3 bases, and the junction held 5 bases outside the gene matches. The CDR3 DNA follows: TGTGCCAGCACCAGGACTAGCAACTACAATGAGCAGTTCTTC. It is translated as CASTRTSNYNEQFF.

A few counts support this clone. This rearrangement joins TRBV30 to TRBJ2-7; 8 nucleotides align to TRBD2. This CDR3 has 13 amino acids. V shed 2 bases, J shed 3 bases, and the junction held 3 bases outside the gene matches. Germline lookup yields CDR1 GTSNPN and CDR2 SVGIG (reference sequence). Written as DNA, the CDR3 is TGTGCCTGGAGTCTAACTAGCGGCTACGAGCAGTACTTC. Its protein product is CAWSLTSGYEQYF.

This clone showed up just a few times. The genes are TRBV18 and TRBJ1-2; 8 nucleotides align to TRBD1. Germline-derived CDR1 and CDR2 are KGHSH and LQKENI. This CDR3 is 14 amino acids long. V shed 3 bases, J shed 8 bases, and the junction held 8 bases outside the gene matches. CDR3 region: CASSPGQVYSGYTF. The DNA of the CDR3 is TGTGCCAGCTCACCGGGACAGGTCTATTCCGGCTACACCTTC. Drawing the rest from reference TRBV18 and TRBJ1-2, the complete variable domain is NAGVMQNPRHLVRRRGQEARLRCSPMKGHSHVYWYRQLPEEGLKFMVYLQKENIIDESGMPKERFSAEFPKEGPSILRIQQVVRGDSAAYFCASSPGQVYSGYTFGSGTRLTVV.

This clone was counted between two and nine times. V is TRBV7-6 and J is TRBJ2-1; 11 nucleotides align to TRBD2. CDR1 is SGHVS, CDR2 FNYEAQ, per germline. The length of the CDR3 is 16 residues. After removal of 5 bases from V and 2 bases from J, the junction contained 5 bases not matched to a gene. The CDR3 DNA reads TGTGCCAGCAGCAAGCCGGGACTAGCGGCCTACAATGAGCAGTTCTTC. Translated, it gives CASSKPGLAAYNEQFF.

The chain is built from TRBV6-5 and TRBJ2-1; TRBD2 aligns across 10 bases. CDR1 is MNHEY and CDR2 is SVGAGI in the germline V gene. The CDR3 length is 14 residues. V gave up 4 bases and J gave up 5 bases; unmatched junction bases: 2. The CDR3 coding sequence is TGTGCCAGCAGTTCCCTAGCGGGGGACAATGAGCAGTTCTTC. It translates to CASSSLAGDNEQFF.

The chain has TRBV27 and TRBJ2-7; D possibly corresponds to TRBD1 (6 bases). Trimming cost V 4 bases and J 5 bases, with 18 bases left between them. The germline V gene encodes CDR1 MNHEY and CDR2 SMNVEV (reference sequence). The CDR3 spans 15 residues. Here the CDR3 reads CASSYTRGSWHEQYF. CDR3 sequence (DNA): TGTGCCAGCAGTTACACCAGGGGATCGTGGCACGAGCAGTACTTC.

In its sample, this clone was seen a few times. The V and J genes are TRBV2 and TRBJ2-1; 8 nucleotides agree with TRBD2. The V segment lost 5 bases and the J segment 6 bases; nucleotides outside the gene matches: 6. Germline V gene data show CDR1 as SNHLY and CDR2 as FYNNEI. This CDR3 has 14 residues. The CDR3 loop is CASSTGGPGNEQFF. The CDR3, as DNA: TGTGCCAGCAGTACGGGAGGGCCGGGCAATGAGCAGTTCTTC.

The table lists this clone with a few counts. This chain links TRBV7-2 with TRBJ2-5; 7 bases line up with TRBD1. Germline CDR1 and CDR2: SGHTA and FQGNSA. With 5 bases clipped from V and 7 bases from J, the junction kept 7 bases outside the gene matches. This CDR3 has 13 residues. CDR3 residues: CASSPRGPGTQYF. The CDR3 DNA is TGTGCCAGCAGCCCTAGGGGGCCGGGGACCCAGTACTTC.

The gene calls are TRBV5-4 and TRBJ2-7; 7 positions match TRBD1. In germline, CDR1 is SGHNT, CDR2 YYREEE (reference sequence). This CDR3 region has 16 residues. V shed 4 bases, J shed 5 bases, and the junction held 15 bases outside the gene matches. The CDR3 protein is CASSHAPGTARNEQYF. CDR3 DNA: TGTGCCAGCAGCCACGCTCCCGGGACAGCTCGGAACGAGCAGTACTTC.